This T cell receptor beta chain was captured by sequencing in a study of shared clonotypes between healthy human individuals. Study details: Per-donor plates numbered three CD4 naive, three CD4 memory, two CD8 naive and one CD8 memory.

This table comes from immunoSEQ multiplex PCR, and its TCRdb copy is limited to in-frame clones, with some not included. This repertoire shows around 750,000 clones, 74% found once; its top ten account for 1.7%. Study outcomes and limitations: Sequencing depth was expected to influence donor clonotype sharing. For sorted subsets, rarefaction showed incomplete sequencing despite large depth.

Only one count was recorded for this clone. No antigen is known for it. One base away lies a much larger clone, so this may be a sequencing read error. Source material: memory CD4+ T cells sorted from blood. Subset described: CD45RA-negative fraction. The origin of this receptor is a woman aged 25 to 39 in good health.

The CDR3 sequence: CSAGSSYEQYF. The CDR3 DNA reads TGCAGTGCTGGCTCCTCCTACGAGCAGTACTTC. V gene TRBV20-1 combines with J gene TRBJ2-7; D gene uncertain. CDR3 size: 11 residues. Germline CDR1 reads DFQATT; CDR2 reads SNEGSKA (reference sequence). V was clipped by 5 bases and J by 0 bases, with 5 bases between them.